What follows are 18 T cell receptor beta chains derived from one specimen sequenced in a study of T cell responses to AZD1222 COVID-19 vaccine. Assay used: immunoSEQ multiplex PCR; TCRdb lists only in-frame clones, some missing. The sample records 120,000 or so clones, 91% being singletons. The sequenced sample was peripheral blood, obtained on day 0 of AZD1222 vaccination. These receptors were taken from an adult in good health.

V is TRBV5-6 and J is TRBJ1-4, with D possibly matching TRBD1 (6 bases). Germline-derived CDR1 and CDR2 are SGHDT and YYEEEE. The CDR3 covers 13 residues. Trimming shortened V by 4 bases and J by 5 bases, and 9 bases separated the two germline ends. The CDR3 DNA is TGTGCCAGCAGCCTTGACAGGAATGAAAAACTGTTTTTT. Its protein product is CASSLDRNEKLFF.

V is TRBV6-6 and J is TRBJ2-3, with TRBD1 identical over 7 bases. The CDR3 loop spans 15 amino acids. Unmatched junction bases numbered 5, after V lost 2 bases and J lost 3 bases. Looked up from germline, CDR1 is MNHNY and CDR2 is SVGAGI (reference sequence). The CDR3 protein is CASSYPRDSTDTQYF. As DNA, the CDR3 is TGTGCCAGCAGTTACCCCCGGGACAGTACAGATACGCAGTATTTT.

The chain couples TRBV9 to TRBJ1-2; D gene ambiguous. Trimming removed 0 bases at V and 0 bases at J, with 9 bases between. The CDR3 is made up of 15 amino acids. CDR1 SGDLS and CDR2 YYNGEE come from the germline V gene. For the CDR3, the DNA is TGTGCCAGCAGCGTAGAGGGCAGCTCTAACTATGGCTACACCTTC. It specifies CASSVEGSSNYGYTF.

This clone was counted once. The gene calls are TRBV27 and TRBJ1-2; possible D gene TRBD1, 5 bases. This CDR3 is built from 15 residues. V shed 3 bases and J shed 4 bases, with 15 bases lying between them. Germline loops: CDR1 MNHEY, CDR2 SMNVEV (reference sequence). CDR3 coding DNA: TGTGCCAGCAGTTTGGAGGGCGACAGCCGCTATGGCTACACCTTC. Protein: CASSLEGDSRYGYTF.

To note about this clone: The junction does not match germline at one end; this may be a read error. V usage is TRBV27 and J usage is TRBJ1-2, with 9 bases fitting TRBD1. Germline V gene sequence: CDR1 MNHEY, CDR2 SMNVEV (reference sequence). CDR3 length: 12 amino acids. CDR3 residues: CASSLVGTGLVF. The CDR3 DNA is TGTGCCAGCAGTTTAGTCGGGACAGGGCTCGTATTC.

J is TRBJ1-2 and V is TRBV12-3 or TRBV12-4, with D maybe TRBD1 (5 bases). Deletions cut 5 bases from V and 4 bases from J, with 11 bases between. The CDR3 loop spans 13 amino acids. The CDR3 nucleotides read TGTGCCAGCAGTCCGTCAGGGATCTATGGCTACACCTTC. Its protein product is CASSPSGIYGYTF.

This clone was counted a single time. The chain joins TRBV6-5 to TRBJ1-2, with 8 bases lining up with TRBD1. There are 15 residues in the CDR3. J lost 6 bases, V lost 2 bases, and 8 bases had no gene match. Germline assignment: CDR1 MNHEY and CDR2 SVGAGI. CDR3 loop: CASSYGPGGSDGYTF. CDR3 coding DNA: TGTGCCAGCAGTTACGGGCCAGGGGGCAGTGATGGCTACACCTTC.

The rearrangement links TRBV5-1 to TRBJ1-2; D is possibly TRBD1 (6 bases). V shed 1 base and J shed 6 bases, with 13 bases lying between them. Germline lookup yields CDR1 SGHRS and CDR2 YFSETQ. This CDR3 has 14 residues. This CDR3 is CASSLSGGANGYTF. CDR3 DNA: TGCGCCAGCAGCTTGAGTGGGGGCGCAAATGGCTACACCTTC.

The chain is built from TRBV12-5 and TRBJ2-5; D perhaps matches TRBD2 (5 bases). Germline V gives CDR1 LGHNT, CDR2 FRNRAP. This CDR3 has 15 residues. Trimming pared 6 bases from V and 5 bases from J, leaving 19 bases between. The CDR3 reads CASGEFGNSGETQYF. CDR3 nucleotide sequence: TGTGCTAGTGGCGAATTCGGTAATTCGGGGGAGACCCAGTACTTC. Complete variable domain (other parts from reference TRBV12-5 and TRBJ2-5): DARVTQTPRHKVTEMGQEVTMRCQPILGHNTVFWYRQTMMQGLELLAYFRNRAPLDDSGMPKDRFSAEMPDATLATLKIQPSEPRDSAVYFCASGEFGNSGETQYFGPGTRLLVL.

The chain joins TRBV19 to TRBJ1-6; 10 positions match TRBD1. V dropped 5 bases and J dropped 6; count of bases not matched to a gene: 1. The CDR3 totals 14 residues. The germline CDR1 and CDR2 sequences are LNHDA and SQIVND (reference sequence). DNA of the CDR3: TGTGCCAGTAGTTGGGACAGGGGTAATTCACCCCTCCACTTT. This encodes CASSWDRGNSPLHF.

The V call is TRBV29-1, the J call TRBJ1-3; D is unresolved. V lost 3 bases and J lost 0, with 9 bases in between. The CDR3 length is 14 residues. Per the germline V gene, CDR1 is SQVTM and CDR2 is ANQGSEA. This CDR3 reads CSVEGDHSGNTIYF. Here the CDR3 DNA reads TGCAGCGTTGAGGGTGACCACTCTGGAAACACCATATATTTT.

The chain joins TRBV5-1 to TRBJ2-2, with D uncertain. The germline V gene has CDR1 SGHRS and CDR2 YFSETQ. The CDR3 is 13 amino acids. V dropped 5 bases and J dropped 9 bases, with 14 bases sitting between them. The CDR3 here is CASRAGPHRELFF. The CDR3 nucleotides read TGCGCCAGCAGGGCCGGGCCACATAGGGAGCTGTTTTTT.

The chain has TRBV5-8 and TRBJ2-1; D tentatively reads TRBD1 or TRBD2 (5 bases each). The CDR3 sequence is 17 residues long. V was trimmed by 4 bases and J by 4 bases, leaving 21 bases between them. CDR1 and CDR2 (germline): SGHTS, YDEGEE. CDR3 in amino acids: CASSVITGTTVYNEQFF. CDR3 nucleotides: TGTGCCAGCAGCGTCATCACCGGGACCACAGTTTACAATGAGCAGTTCTTC.

This clone was recorded only once. V usage is TRBV9 and J usage is TRBJ1-1; D unclear. This CDR3 is 12 amino acids long. The germline gives CDR1 SGDLS, CDR2 YYNGEE. Trimming removed 4 bases at V and 4 bases at J, with 8 bases between. The CDR3 protein is CASSPAGTEAFF. CDR3 coding DNA: TGTGCCAGCAGCCCAGCGGGCACTGAAGCTTTCTTT. Supplemented by reference TRBV9 and TRBJ1-1, the full variable domain reads DSGVTQTPKHLITATGQRVTLRCSPRSGDLSVYWYQQSLDQGLQFLIQYYNGEERAKGNILERFSAQQFPDLHSELNLSSLELGDSALYFCASSPAGTEAFFGQGTRLTVV.

The V call is TRBV6-5, the J call TRBJ2-5; D gene unclear. CDR1 and CDR2 from the germline V gene are MNHEY and SVGAGI. This CDR3 has 12 residues. The V gene lost 6 bases and the J gene lost 4 bases, with 9 bases spanning the gap. Here the CDR3 DNA reads TGTGCCAGCAGAAGACTTGGAGAGACCCAGTACTTC. Translated, it gives CASRRLGETQYF.

The genes are TRBV2 and TRBJ2-3, with 8 positions matching TRBD1. Per the germline V gene, CDR1 is SNHLY and CDR2 is FYNNEI. J was trimmed by 1 base and V by 5 bases; bases with no gene match: 8. This CDR3 has 16 residues. The CDR3 DNA follows: TGTGCCAGCAGTAACCCCGACAGGGGACGCACAGATACGCAGTATTTT. Encoded protein: CASSNPDRGRTDTQYF. The full variable domain, rest sourced from reference TRBV2 and TRBJ2-3, is EPEVTQTPSHQVTQMGQEVILRCVPISNHLYFYWYRQILGQKVEFLVSFYNNEISEKSEIFDDQFSVERPDGSNFTLKIRSTKLEDSAMYFCASSNPDRGRTDTQYFGPGTRLTVL.

The chain carries TRBV4-1 and TRBJ1-5; D remains unclear. This CDR3 comprises 15 residues. Per the germline V gene, CDR1 is MGHRA and CDR2 is YSYEKL. The V gene lost 0 bases and the J gene lost 4 bases, with 10 bases spanning the gap. The DNA for the CDR3 is TGCGCCAGCAGCCAAGATCCAGGACCAAATCAGCCCCAGCATTTT. Protein: CASSQDPGPNQPQHF.

A few counts support this clone. The chain employs TRBV6-5 and TRBJ1-1, with D uncertain. This CDR3 is built from 10 residues. Germline V gene sequence: CDR1 MNHEY, CDR2 SVGAGI. V lost 2 bases to trimming and J lost 8 bases, with 3 bases between them. The CDR3 is CASSYREAFF. CDR3 in DNA: TGTGCCAGCAGTTACAGGGAAGCTTTCTTT.